Sequencing of this T cell receptor (beta chain) was carried out in a study of T cells in women clearing cervical HPV infection listed by TCRdb under 2018. Describing the broader study: The cases were 20 to 25 women with histologically confirmed HPV16-related CIN3 or worse, and 2 of those women had invasive cancers. For cases, a median interval of roughly 150 days, with an interquartile range of 90 to 200 days, was observed between lesion detection and blood sampling. The exploratory proof-of-principle case-control study was nested within the Guanacaste HPV Natural History Study in Costa Rica and compared TCR repertoires across cervical HPV16 outcomes. In the parent cohort, some 10,000 women aged 18 or older were enrolled in Guanacaste, Costa Rica, during about 1992 to 1994 and were followed for six to seven years. Since HLA typing was available for only a few women, HLA type could not be ruled out as a confounder. The controls were around 26 women whose single incident HPV16 infection cleared within 12 months with no development of precancer or cancer. Blood from cases was collected at the visit at which the lesion was first identified, whereas blood from controls was collected once infection was no longer detected. Cases were matched to controls by age within five years and by the year the sample was collected. As quality controls, five blinded duplicates were added to each group, bringing the total to roughly 60 samples made up of some 50 participants and about ten replicates. A median age of nearly 35 years was observed in cases versus 37 to 40 in controls, and no significant differences in baseline characteristics were found.

The paper's findings and limits, for the study overall: Cases had lower TRBV6-7 relative abundance than controls (about 0.1% versus 0.15%; Bonferroni P = 0.0008). The cross-sectional design could not show whether the associations came before the infection or were a result of it, and neither effector/memory subsets nor HPV-specific T cells were isolated. Random forest classifiers that combined richness and V gene abundances separated cases from controls with an estimated AUC of around 0.83. CIN3+ cases had significantly higher TCR repertoire richness than controls across sequencing depths, but evenness did not differ between the groups. Because T-cell numbers per sample were unknown, differences in richness could reflect varying T-cell content rather than repertoire biology.

As to this clone: Its antigen is not yet known. The read comes to an end 3 residues before the CDR3 does, leaving the germline J gene to fill in the end.

The immunoSEQ assay used multiplex PCR to amplify TCR beta CDR3 regions from an average of roughly 1,200 ng of genomic DNA per sample. The assay corrected primer bias using a complete synthetic TCR repertoire to establish an amplification baseline. Amplicons were sequenced on the Illumina platform. Processing in the source paper ran as follows. Sequence errors were corrected by clustering with frequency ratios and a modified nearest-neighbor algorithm, and the sequences were then analyzed in the immunoSEQ Analyzer using IMGT gene definitions. At each rarefaction depth, TCR richness and evenness were averaged over 20 rarefaction repeats, and samples with fewer sequences than the depth were excluded. Wilcoxon rank sum tests with FDR correction were used to compare V, D and J gene relative abundances between the groups. An intraclass correlation of just under 96% for TCR richness and an average of around 82% across 65 to 70 gene segments were obtained from the blinded duplicates. In its TCRdb copy, this immuneACCESS table keeps in-frame sequences only and misses some clones. Where compared with another copy, unresolved V genes explain less than half of these, and the others have no known cause. V, J and clone size are taken as reported in that table, and D and trimming were inferred from the DNA itself. The sample table gives roughly 28,000 clones. The ten largest account for 11% of the sample.

Every participant had a single incident cervical HPV16 infection, and women with prevalent HPV16 infections were excluded. Cervical HPV DNA was detected by MY09/MY11 PCR and genotyped by dot-blot hybridization. Approximately 15 mL of heparinized blood were centrifuged, and the buffy coat was split into aliquots, frozen at -30 degrees C, and then kept at -80 degrees C. Genomic DNA was extracted from buffy coat specimens using QIAGEN kits. The germline V gene encodes CDR1 DFQATT and CDR2 SNEGSKA (reference sequence). The CDR3 measures 15 amino acids from cysteine to phenylalanine. Sequencing covers 36 bases of the CDR3, shown here with the frame starting at base 1.

The sequence came from a woman aged 18 to 69 with a cervical HPV16 infection that either progressed to CIN3+ or cleared (not recorded which). The chain was built from TRBV20-1 and TRBJ1-4; the D gene is perhaps TRBD1, on 6 matching bases. Sequencing was performed on blood buffy coat. CDR3 bases read: TGCAGTGCACCGACAGGCTCAAGTGGTAATTCACCA. It translates to CSAPTGSSGNSP. The whole CDR3 protein reads CSAPTGSSGNSPLFF.